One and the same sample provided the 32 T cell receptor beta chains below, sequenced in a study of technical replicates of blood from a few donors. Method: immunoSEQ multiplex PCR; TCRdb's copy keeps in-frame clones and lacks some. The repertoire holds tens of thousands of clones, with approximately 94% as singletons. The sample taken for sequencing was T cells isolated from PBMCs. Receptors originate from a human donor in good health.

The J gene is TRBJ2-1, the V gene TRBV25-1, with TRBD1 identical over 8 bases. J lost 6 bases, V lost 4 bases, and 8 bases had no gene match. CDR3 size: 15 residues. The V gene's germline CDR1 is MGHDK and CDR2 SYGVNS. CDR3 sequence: CASSVKQGEVNEQFF. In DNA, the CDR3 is TGTGCCAGCAGTGTCAAACAGGGGGAGGTCAATGAGCAGTTCTTC. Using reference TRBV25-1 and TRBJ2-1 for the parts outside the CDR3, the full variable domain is EADIYQTPRYLVIGTGKKITLECSQTMGHDKMYWYQQDPGMELHLIHYSYGVNSTEKGDLSSESTVSRIRTEHFPLTLESARPSHTSQYLCASSVKQGEVNEQFFGPGTRLTVL.

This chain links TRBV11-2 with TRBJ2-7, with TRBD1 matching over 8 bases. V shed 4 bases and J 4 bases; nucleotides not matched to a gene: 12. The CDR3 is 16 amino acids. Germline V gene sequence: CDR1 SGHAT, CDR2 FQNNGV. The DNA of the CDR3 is TGTGCCAGCAGCTATACACTGACAGGGGAGGAGTACGAGCAGTACTTC. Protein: CASSYTLTGEEYEQYF.

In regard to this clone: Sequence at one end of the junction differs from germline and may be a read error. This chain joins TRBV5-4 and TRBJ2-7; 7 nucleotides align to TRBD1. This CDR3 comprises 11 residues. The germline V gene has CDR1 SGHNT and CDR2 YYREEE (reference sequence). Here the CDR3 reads CASSSPGQRTF. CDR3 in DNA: TGTGCCAGCAGCTCCCCGGGACAGCGCACCTTC.

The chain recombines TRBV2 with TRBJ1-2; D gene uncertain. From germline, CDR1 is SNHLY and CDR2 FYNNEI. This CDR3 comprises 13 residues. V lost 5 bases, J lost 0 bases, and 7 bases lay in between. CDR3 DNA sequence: TGTGCCAGCAGTCCCCGGTCTAACTATGGCTACACCTTC. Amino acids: CASSPRSNYGYTF.

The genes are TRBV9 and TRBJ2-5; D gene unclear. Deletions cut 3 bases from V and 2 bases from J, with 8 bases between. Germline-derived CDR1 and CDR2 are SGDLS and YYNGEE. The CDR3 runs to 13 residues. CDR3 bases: TGTGCCAGCAGCGCCCTCCGGCAAGAGACCCAGTACTTC. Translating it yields CASSALRQETQYF.

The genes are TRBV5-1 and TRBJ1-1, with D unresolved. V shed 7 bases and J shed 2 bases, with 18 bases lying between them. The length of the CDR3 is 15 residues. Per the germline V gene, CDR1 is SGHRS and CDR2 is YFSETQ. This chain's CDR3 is CASATRRSTNTEAFF. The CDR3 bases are TGCGCCAGCGCTACTAGGCGATCGACCAACACTGAAGCTTTCTTT.

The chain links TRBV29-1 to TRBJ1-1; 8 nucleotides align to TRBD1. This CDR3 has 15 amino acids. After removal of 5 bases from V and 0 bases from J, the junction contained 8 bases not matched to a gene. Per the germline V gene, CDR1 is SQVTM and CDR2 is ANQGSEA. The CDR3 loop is CSVTGQGGMNTEAFF. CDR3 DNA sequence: TGCAGCGTTACCGGACAGGGTGGGATGAACACTGAAGCTTTCTTT. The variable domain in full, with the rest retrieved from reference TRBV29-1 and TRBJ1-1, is SAVISQKPSRDICQRGTSLTIQCQVDSQVTMMFWYRQQPGQSLTLIATANQGSEATYESGFVIDKFPISRPNLTFSTLTVSNMSPEDSSIYLCSVTGQGGMNTEAFFGQGTRLTVV.

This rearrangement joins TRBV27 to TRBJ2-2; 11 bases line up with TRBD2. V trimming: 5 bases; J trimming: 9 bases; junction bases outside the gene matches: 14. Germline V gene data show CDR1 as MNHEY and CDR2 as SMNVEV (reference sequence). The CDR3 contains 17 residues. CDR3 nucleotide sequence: TGTGCCAGCAGTCCCGTTAGCGGGAGGGCCCACGGTAGGGAGCTGTTTTTT. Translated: CASSPVSGRAHGRELFF.

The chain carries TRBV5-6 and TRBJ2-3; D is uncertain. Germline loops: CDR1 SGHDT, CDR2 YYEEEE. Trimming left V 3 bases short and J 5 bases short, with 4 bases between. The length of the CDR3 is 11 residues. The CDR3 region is CASSWRDTQYF. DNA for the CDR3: TGTGCCAGCAGCTGGAGAGATACGCAGTATTTT.

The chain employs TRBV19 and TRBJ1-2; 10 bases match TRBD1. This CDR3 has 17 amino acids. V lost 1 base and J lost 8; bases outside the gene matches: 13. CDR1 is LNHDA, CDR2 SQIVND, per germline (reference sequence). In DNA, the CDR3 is TGTGCCAGTAGTATAGTATCTCGCCGGGACAGGGGTTGGGGCTACACCTTC. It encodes CASSIVSRRDRGWGYTF.

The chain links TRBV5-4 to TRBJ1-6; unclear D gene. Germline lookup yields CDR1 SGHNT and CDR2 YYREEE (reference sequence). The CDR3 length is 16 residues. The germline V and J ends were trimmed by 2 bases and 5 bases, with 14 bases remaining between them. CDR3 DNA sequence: TGTGCCAGCAGCTTCGGCGGGCGGCAGAATAATTCACCCCTCCACTTT. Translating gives CASSFGGRQNNSPLHF.

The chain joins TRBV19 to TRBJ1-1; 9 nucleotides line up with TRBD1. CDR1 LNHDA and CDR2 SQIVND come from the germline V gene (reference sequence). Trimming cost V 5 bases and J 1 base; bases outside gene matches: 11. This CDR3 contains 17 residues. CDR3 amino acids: CASSAGTGNLANTEAFF. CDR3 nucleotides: TGTGCCAGTAGTGCGGGGACAGGGAATTTGGCGAACACTGAAGCTTTCTTT.

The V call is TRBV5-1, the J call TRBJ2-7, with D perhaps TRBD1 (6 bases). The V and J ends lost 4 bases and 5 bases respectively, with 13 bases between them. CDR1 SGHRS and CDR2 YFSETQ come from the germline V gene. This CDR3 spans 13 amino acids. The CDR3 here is CASSATGMDEQYF. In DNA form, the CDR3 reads TGCGCCAGCAGCGCGACAGGAATGGACGAGCAGTACTTC.

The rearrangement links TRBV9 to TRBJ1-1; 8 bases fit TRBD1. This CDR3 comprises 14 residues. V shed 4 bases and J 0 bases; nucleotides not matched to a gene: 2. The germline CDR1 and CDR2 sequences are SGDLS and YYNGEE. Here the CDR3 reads CASSMDRVNTEAFF. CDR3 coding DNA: TGTGCCAGCAGCATGGACAGGGTGAACACTGAAGCTTTCTTT.

The CDR3 reads CAWAQVMNTEAFF. The CDR3, as DNA: TGTGCCTGGGCCCAGGTGATGAACACTGAAGCTTTCTTT. The rearrangement joins TRBV30 to TRBJ1-1; D call uncertain. CDR1 and CDR2 from the germline V gene are GTSNPN and SVGIG (reference sequence). This CDR3 spans 13 amino acids. V dropped 5 bases and J dropped 0 bases, with 10 bases sitting between them. The entire variable domain, with the rest obtained from reference TRBV30 and TRBJ1-1, is as follows: SQTIHQWPATLVQPVGSPLSLECTVEGTSNPNLYWYRQAAGRGLQLLFYSVGIGQISSEVPQNLSASRPQDRQFILSSKKLLLSDSGFYLCAWAQVMNTEAFFGQGTRLTVV.

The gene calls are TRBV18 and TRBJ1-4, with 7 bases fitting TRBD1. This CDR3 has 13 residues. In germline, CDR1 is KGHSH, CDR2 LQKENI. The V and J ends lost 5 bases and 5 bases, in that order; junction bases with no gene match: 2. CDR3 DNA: TGTGCCAGCTCAAAGGGACAGAATGAAAAACTGTTTTTT. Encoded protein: CASSKGQNEKLFF.

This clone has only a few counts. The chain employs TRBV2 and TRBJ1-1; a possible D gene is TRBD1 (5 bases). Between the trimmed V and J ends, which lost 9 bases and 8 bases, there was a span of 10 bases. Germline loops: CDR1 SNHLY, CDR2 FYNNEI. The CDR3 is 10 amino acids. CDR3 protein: CASKQGEAFF. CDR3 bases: TGTGCCAGTAAGCAGGGAGAAGCTTTCTTT. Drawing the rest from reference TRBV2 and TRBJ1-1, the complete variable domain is EPEVTQTPSHQVTQMGQEVILRCVPISNHLYFYWYRQILGQKVEFLVSFYNNEISEKSEIFDDQFSVERPDGSNFTLKIRSTKLEDSAMYFCASKQGEAFFGQGTRLTVV.

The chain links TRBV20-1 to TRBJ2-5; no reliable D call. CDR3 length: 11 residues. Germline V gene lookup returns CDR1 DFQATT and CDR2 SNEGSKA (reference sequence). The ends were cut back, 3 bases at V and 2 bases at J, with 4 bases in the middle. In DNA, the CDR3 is TGCAGTGCTAGGAGTCAAGAGACCCAGTACTTC. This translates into CSARSQETQYF.

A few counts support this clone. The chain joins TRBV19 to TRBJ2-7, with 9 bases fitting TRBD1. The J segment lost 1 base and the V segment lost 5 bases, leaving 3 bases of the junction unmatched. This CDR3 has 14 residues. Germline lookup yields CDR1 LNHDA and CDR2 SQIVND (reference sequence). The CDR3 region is CASSRGTGSYEQYF. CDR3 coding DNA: TGTGCCAGTAGTCGTGGGACAGGGTCCTACGAGCAGTACTTC.

Here the CDR3 DNA reads TGCGCCAGCAGCCGTGATACAGGGAGGGGAGAAAAACTGTTTTTT. Its translation: CASSRDTGRGEKLFF. This chain joins TRBV4-1 and TRBJ1-4; maybe TRBD1 (6 bases). Trimming removed 4 bases from V and 8 bases from J, with 17 bases in between. Germline V gives CDR1 MGHRA, CDR2 YSYEKL. The CDR3 is 15 residues long.

CDR3 sequence (DNA): TGCAGCGTTGAAAGCTTAACGGGGGAAACAGGAAGAGCTAACTATGGCTACACCTTC. Translating it yields CSVESLTGETGRANYGYTF. The chain carries TRBV29-1 and TRBJ1-2; tentatively, D is TRBD1 (5 bases). The CDR3 loop spans 19 amino acids. The germline CDR1 and CDR2 sequences are SQVTM and ANQGSEA. With 2 bases removed from V and 0 bases from J, the gap between germline ends came to 25 bases.

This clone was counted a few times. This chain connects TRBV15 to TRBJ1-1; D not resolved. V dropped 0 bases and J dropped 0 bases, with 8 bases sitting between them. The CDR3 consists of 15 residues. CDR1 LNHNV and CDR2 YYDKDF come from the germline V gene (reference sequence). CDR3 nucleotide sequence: TGTGCCACCAGCAGAGATGGGGAGGTGAACACTGAAGCTTTCTTT. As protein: CATSRDGEVNTEAFF.

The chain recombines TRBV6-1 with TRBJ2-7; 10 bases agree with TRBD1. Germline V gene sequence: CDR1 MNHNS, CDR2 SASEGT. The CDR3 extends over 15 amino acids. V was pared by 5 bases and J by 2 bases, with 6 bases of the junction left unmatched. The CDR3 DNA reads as TGTGCCAGCAGTTCCAGGACAGGGGGGACCTACGAGCAGTACTTC. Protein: CASSSRTGGTYEQYF.

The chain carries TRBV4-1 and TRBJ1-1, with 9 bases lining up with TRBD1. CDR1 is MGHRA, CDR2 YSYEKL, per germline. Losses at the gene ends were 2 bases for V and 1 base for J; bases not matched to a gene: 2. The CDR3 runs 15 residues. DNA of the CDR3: TGCGCCAGCAGCCAAACGGGACAGGGGAACACTGAAGCTTTCTTT. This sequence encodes CASSQTGQGNTEAFF.

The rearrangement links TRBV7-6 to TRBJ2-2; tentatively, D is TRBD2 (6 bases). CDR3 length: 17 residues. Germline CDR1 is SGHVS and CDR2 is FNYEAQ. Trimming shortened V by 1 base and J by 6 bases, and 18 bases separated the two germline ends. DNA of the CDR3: TGTGCCAGCAGCTTAGTTTCCGGGGGTATAGGGGCCGGGGAGCTGTTTTTT. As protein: CASSLVSGGIGAGELFF.

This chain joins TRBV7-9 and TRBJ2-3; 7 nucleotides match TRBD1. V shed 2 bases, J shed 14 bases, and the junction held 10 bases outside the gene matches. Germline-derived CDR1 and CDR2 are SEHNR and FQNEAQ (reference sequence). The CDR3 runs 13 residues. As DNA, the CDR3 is TGTGCCAGCAGCTTATTTGAGGGGGCTGGGTCGTATTTT. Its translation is CASSLFEGAGSYF.

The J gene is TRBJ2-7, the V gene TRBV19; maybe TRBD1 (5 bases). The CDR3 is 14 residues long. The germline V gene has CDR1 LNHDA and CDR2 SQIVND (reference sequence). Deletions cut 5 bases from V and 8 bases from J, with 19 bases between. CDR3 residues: CASSSKNSGQQQYF. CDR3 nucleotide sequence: TGTGCCAGTAGTTCCAAGAACTCAGGGCAGCAGCAGTACTTC.

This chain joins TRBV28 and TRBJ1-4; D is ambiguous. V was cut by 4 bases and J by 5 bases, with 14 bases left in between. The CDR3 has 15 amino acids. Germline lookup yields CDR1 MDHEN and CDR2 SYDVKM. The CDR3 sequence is CASSSGTISNEKLFF. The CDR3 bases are TGTGCCAGCAGTTCGGGTACGATTTCGAATGAAAAACTGTTTTTT.

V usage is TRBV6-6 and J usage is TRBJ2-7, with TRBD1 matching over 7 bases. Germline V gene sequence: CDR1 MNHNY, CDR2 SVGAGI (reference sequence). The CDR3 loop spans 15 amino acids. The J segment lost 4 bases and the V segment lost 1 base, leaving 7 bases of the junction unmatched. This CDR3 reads CASSYYPGQSYEQYF. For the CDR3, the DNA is TGTGCCAGCAGTTACTATCCGGGACAGTCGTACGAGCAGTACTTC.

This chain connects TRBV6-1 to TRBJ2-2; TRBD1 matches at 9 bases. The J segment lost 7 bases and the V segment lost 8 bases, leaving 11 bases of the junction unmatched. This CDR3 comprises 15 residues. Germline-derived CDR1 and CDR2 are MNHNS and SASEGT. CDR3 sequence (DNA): TGTGCCAGCCTCAACTCGGACAGGGGCCTCGGGGAGCTGTTTTTT. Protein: CASLNSDRGLGELFF.

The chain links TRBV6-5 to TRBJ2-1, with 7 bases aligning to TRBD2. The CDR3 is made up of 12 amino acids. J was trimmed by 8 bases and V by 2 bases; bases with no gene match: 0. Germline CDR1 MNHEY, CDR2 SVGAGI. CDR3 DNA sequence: TGTGCCAGCAGTTACAGCGGGGATGAGCAGTTCTTC. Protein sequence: CASSYSGDEQFF.

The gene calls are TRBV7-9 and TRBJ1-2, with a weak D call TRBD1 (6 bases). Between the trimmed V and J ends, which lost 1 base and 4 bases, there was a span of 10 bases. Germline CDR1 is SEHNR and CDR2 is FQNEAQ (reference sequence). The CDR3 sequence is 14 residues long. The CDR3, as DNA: TGTGCCAGCAGCTTAGAAGGGGGTAGCTATGGCTACACCTTC. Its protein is CASSLEGGSYGYTF.